A single sample gave rise to the 21 T cell receptor beta chains below, sequenced in a study of CD8 T cells in Susac syndrome (dated by TCRdb to the late 2010s). Library method: the immunoSEQ multiplex PCR assay. RNA was extracted with the RNeasy kit and roughly 0.5 to 1 ug was reverse transcribed using random hexamers. Using fastp trimming at Q25 and MiXCR clonotype assembly, TCRdb reanalyzed the public sequencing data and kept in-frame beta chains. Entries that share a CDR3 protein sequence are merged under the most common genes and DNA. The sample table shows about 200,000 distinct CDR3 sequences, and 90% to 95% are seen once. The ten largest clonotypes hold about 0.087% of the sample. The source material was CD4+ T cells from PBMCs. These receptors all come from a human donor with multiple sclerosis.

The rearrangement joins TRBV29-1 to TRBJ1-2; D perhaps matches TRBD1 (5 bases). CDR1 SQVTM and CDR2 ANQGSEA come from the germline V gene. This CDR3 region has 13 residues. The germline V and J ends were trimmed by 4 bases and 8 bases, with 17 bases remaining between them. The CDR3 reads CSVGQLSSSGYTF. The CDR3 nucleotides read TGCAGCGTTGGACAGCTCTCCTCGTCGGGCTACACCTTC.

This chain links TRBV12-3 or TRBV12-4 with TRBJ1-2; tentatively, D is TRBD1 (5 bases). The CDR3 loop spans 12 amino acids. Trimming shortened V by 7 bases and J by 8 bases, and 14 bases separated the two germline ends. In DNA, the CDR3 is TGTGCCAGCATGCTCGGGGCGCACGGCTACACCTTC. Translating gives CASMLGAHGYTF.

The chain recombines TRBV15 with TRBJ2-4, with D possibly TRBD2 on 5 matching bases. CDR1 LNHNV and CDR2 YYDKDF come from the germline V gene (reference sequence). The germline V and J ends were trimmed by 5 bases and 0 bases, with 8 bases remaining between them. The CDR3 runs 14 residues. The DNA for the CDR3 is TGTGCCACCAGCGGGAGAGTAGCCAAAAACATTCAGTACTTC. Translated: CATSGRVAKNIQYF.

This rearrangement joins TRBV20-1 to TRBJ2-7, with 8 bases aligning to TRBD1. V was pared by 2 bases and J by 4 bases, with 10 bases of the junction left unmatched. Germline CDR1 and CDR2: DFQATT and SNEGSKA (reference sequence). The CDR3 consists of 15 residues. The CDR3 spells CSARQLDRGRYEQYF. The CDR3 DNA is TGCAGTGCTAGACAGCTCGACAGGGGAAGGTACGAGCAGTACTTC.

CDR3 loop: CASSLASGRMDTQYF. Written as DNA, the CDR3 is TGTGCCAGCAGTTTAGCTAGCGGGAGGATGGATACGCAGTATTTT. The rearrangement links TRBV12-3 or TRBV12-4 to TRBJ2-3, with 10 bases fitting TRBD2. This CDR3 contains 15 residues. The J segment lost 6 bases and the V segment lost 0 bases, leaving 3 bases of the junction unmatched.

The chain recombines TRBV6-5 with TRBJ2-5; 9 bases agree with TRBD1. Germline loops: CDR1 MNHEY, CDR2 SVGAGI. J lost 2 bases, V lost 2 bases, and 0 bases had no gene match. CDR3 length: 14 amino acids. CDR3 residues: CASSYDRGQETQYF. DNA of the CDR3: TGTGCCAGCAGTTACGACAGGGGGCAAGAGACCCAGTACTTC.

The V gene is TRBV27, the J gene TRBJ2-3, with D perhaps matching TRBD1 (7 bases). The CDR3 is 15 residues long. Germline assignment: CDR1 MNHEY and CDR2 SMNVEV (reference sequence). Trimming shortened V by 9 bases and J by 5 bases, and 21 bases separated the two germline ends. Here the CDR3 DNA reads TGTGCCAGTGGAAGAGGGAGGCCAGGGGGAGATACGCAGTATTTT. Translating gives CASGRGRPGGDTQYF.

The V call is TRBV30, the J call TRBJ2-1; D is possibly TRBD1 (5 bases). Per germline, CDR1 GTSNPN and CDR2 SVGIG (reference sequence). CDR3 length: 14 amino acids. Trimming removed 4 bases at V and 1 base at J, with 11 bases between. CDR3 sequence: CAWNRGTSYNEQFF. CDR3 sequence (DNA): TGTGCCTGGAATAGGGGAACATCCTACAATGAGCAGTTCTTC.

The J gene is TRBJ1-1, the V gene TRBV4-1; 9 nucleotides align to TRBD1. Germline-derived CDR1 and CDR2 are MGHRA and YSYEKL. Germline trimming cut 3 bases from V and 8 bases from J; bases unmatched to any gene: 7. This CDR3 is built from 14 residues. In DNA, the CDR3 is TGCGCCAGCAGCCAGAGGTGGACAGGGGACGAAGCTTTCTTT. Protein sequence: CASSQRWTGDEAFF.

The chain has TRBV5-4 and TRBJ2-5, with TRBD1 as a possible D gene (6 bases). V lost 4 bases, J lost 5 bases, and 12 bases lay in between. This CDR3 has 13 residues. Germline CDR1 reads SGHNT; CDR2 reads YYREEE (reference sequence). CDR3 in DNA: TGTGCCAGCAGCCTGGACAGTTACGAGACCCAGTACTTC. Amino acids: CASSLDSYETQYF.

This rearrangement joins TRBV24-1 to TRBJ2-1; 8 bases agree with TRBD2. The germline V gene has CDR1 KGHDR and CDR2 SFDVKD. Trimming at V came to 2 bases and at J to 3 bases, leaving 5 bases not matched to a gene. This CDR3 is 16 amino acids long. For the CDR3, the DNA is TGTGCCACCAGTGATTCGAAGCGGGGGAACTACAATGAGCAGTTCTTC. Translated: CATSDSKRGNYNEQFF.

The J gene is TRBJ2-1, the V gene TRBV24-1; 10 nucleotides match TRBD1. CDR1 KGHDR and CDR2 SFDVKD come from the germline V gene. With V trimmed by 4 bases and J by 6 bases, 8 bases remained unmatched. This CDR3 comprises 16 residues. CDR3: CATSDPGTGDGNEQFF. CDR3 nucleotides: TGTGCCACCAGTGACCCCGGGACAGGGGACGGCAATGAGCAGTTCTTC.

The genes are TRBV29-1 and TRBJ2-5; TRBD1 matches at 8 bases. Germline CDR1 reads SQVTM; CDR2 reads ANQGSEA. The J segment lost 5 bases and the V segment lost 7 bases, leaving 9 bases of the junction unmatched. The CDR3 sequence is 13 residues long. The CDR3 here is CSAGQGLRETQYF. CDR3 coding DNA: TGCAGCGCCGGACAGGGACTCCGGGAGACCCAGTACTTC.

This clonotype was detected once. This chain joins TRBV29-1 and TRBJ2-7; D call uncertain. Trimming took off 6 bases at V and 2 bases at J, with 14 bases between the two ends. The CDR3 sequence is 13 residues long. Germline CDR1 is SQVTM and CDR2 is ANQGSEA. CDR3 residues: CSVAVLATYEQYF. CDR3 nucleotides: TGCAGCGTCGCGGTCCTTGCCACCTACGAGCAGTACTTC.

The chain recombines TRBV7-9 with TRBJ2-5; no clear D gene. Germline loops: CDR1 SEHNR, CDR2 FQNEAQ (reference sequence). The CDR3 is made up of 13 amino acids. V lost 5 bases, J lost 6 bases, and 13 bases lay in between. CDR3 region: CASSAGPLQTQYF. The DNA of the CDR3 is TGTGCCAGCAGCGCCGGGCCCTTGCAGACCCAGTACTTC.

The genes are TRBV18 and TRBJ2-1, with D perhaps TRBD1 or TRBD2 (5 bases each). CDR1 KGHSH and CDR2 LQKENI come from the germline V gene. The CDR3 has 12 amino acids. V was shortened by 7 bases and J by 10 bases, with 14 bases between the two germline ends. CDR3 nucleotides: TGTGCCAGCTTGGAGCTAGGGGAGGAGCAGTTCTTC. Its protein is CASLELGEEQFF.

The chain uses TRBV29-1 and TRBJ2-7, with D possibly TRBD2 on 6 matching bases. V was cut by 5 bases and J by 6 bases, with 14 bases left in between. The germline gives CDR1 SQVTM, CDR2 ANQGSEA. CDR3 size: 12 residues. In nucleotides, the CDR3 is TGCAGCGTTATTAGCGGCCCCCTCGAGCAGTACTTC. Encoded protein: CSVISGPLEQYF.

This clonotype was picked up one time. The chain has TRBV4-1 and TRBJ1-5; 8 nucleotides match TRBD1. Germline V gene data show CDR1 as MGHRA and CDR2 as YSYEKL. J gave up 3 bases and V 4 bases, and 5 bases lay outside the gene matches. The CDR3 loop spans 15 amino acids. The CDR3: CASSPTGANNQPQHF. In DNA, the CDR3 is TGCGCCAGCAGCCCGACAGGGGCCAACAATCAGCCCCAGCATTTT.

The chain joins TRBV6-5 to TRBJ2-3; D call uncertain. Germline loops: CDR1 MNHEY, CDR2 SVGAGI. CDR3 size: 14 residues. Trimming removed 5 bases at V and 0 bases at J, with 9 bases between. The CDR3 sequence: CASSPTTSTDTQYF. In nucleotides, the CDR3 is TGTGCCAGCAGTCCTACCACTAGCACAGATACGCAGTATTTT.

The chain is built from TRBV27 and TRBJ1-1; D is unclear. This CDR3 is built from 14 residues. Germline loops: CDR1 MNHEY, CDR2 SMNVEV (reference sequence). Trimming removed 6 bases from V and 1 base from J, with 12 bases in between. CDR3 in DNA: TGTGCCAGCAGGCCTATTGCGGCGAACACTGAAGCTTTCTTT. This translates into CASRPIAANTEAFF.

V is TRBV6-1 and J is TRBJ2-7; D remains unclear. This CDR3 spans 12 amino acids. V was cut by 2 bases and J by 3 bases, with 5 bases left in between. Per the germline V gene, CDR1 is MNHNS and CDR2 is SASEGT. The CDR3 region is CASSESGYEQYF. The CDR3 DNA reads as TGTGCCAGCAGTGAATCGGGCTACGAGCAGTACTTC.